The 28 T cell receptor beta chains below come from one sample, sequenced in a study of blood T cell repertoires in COVID-19. Clones were read by immunoSEQ multiplex PCR, and TCRdb kept only the in-frame ones, dropping some. The table has about 180,000 clones, roughly 88% seen once. Sequenced input: PBMCs or T cells enriched from blood (not recorded which). These receptors were collected from a woman under 30 who had recovered from COVID-19.

The chain links TRBV9 to TRBJ1-3; 8 bases fit TRBD1. Trimming at V came to 3 bases and at J to 2 bases, leaving 19 bases not matched to a gene. CDR3 length equals 20 residues. Germline assignment: CDR1 SGDLS and CDR2 YYNGEE. CDR3 nucleotides: TGTGCCAGCAGCGGAAGCTCCGGGACAGGTACATTCGGGGCTGGAAACACCATATATTTT. Protein sequence: CASSGSSGTGTFGAGNTIYF. The variable domain in full, completed from reference TRBV9 and TRBJ1-3, reads DSGVTQTPKHLITATGQRVTLRCSPRSGDLSVYWYQQSLDQGLQFLIQYYNGEERAKGNILERFSAQQFPDLHSELNLSSLELGDSALYFCASSGSSGTGTFGAGNTIYFGEGSWLTVV.

This clone was observed a handful of times. The rearrangement joins TRBV28 to TRBJ1-1, with a weak D call TRBD1 (5 bases). The germline gives CDR1 MDHEN, CDR2 SYDVKM. The CDR3 spans 13 residues. Trimming took off 4 bases at V and 3 bases at J, with 9 bases between the two ends. The CDR3 nucleotides read TGTGCCAGCAGTTCCCAGGGATACACTGAAGCTTTCTTT. It specifies CASSSQGYTEAFF.

The rearrangement uses TRBV10-1 and TRBJ2-5, with TRBD1 matching 10 bases. The V segment lost 5 bases and the J segment 4 bases; nucleotides outside the gene matches: 10. Germline lookup yields CDR1 WNHNN and CDR2 SYGVQD (reference sequence). This CDR3 has 16 amino acids. The CDR3 here is CASSTVDRGRLETQYF. CDR3 DNA: TGCGCCAGCAGTACCGTGGACAGGGGGAGGCTAGAGACCCAGTACTTC.

The V call is TRBV19, the J call TRBJ1-5; D may be TRBD1 (6 bases). The germline CDR1 and CDR2 sequences are LNHDA and SQIVND (reference sequence). The V and J ends lost 7 bases and 0 bases respectively, with 16 bases between them. This CDR3 spans 16 amino acids. The CDR3 reads CASTPGTPDSNQPQHF. The CDR3 DNA reads as TGTGCCAGTACTCCCGGGACACCCGATAGCAATCAGCCCCAGCATTTT.

CDR3: CASSPDRRVGPFF. The CDR3 DNA follows: TGTGCCAGCAGCCCTGACAGGCGCGTCGGGCCTTTCTTT. V is TRBV7-9 and J is TRBJ1-1; D is possibly TRBD1 (6 bases). CDR1 and CDR2 (germline): SEHNR, FQNEAQ (reference sequence). V dropped 5 bases and J dropped 12 bases, with 19 bases sitting between them. The CDR3 length is 13 residues.

The chain joins TRBV29-1 to TRBJ1-1; D is uncertain. Looked up from germline, CDR1 is SQVTM and CDR2 is ANQGSEA. V gave up 5 bases and J gave up 3 bases, with 13 bases separating them. The CDR3 spans 13 residues. CDR3 region: CSVFIGRDTEAFF. The CDR3 region has the DNA TGCAGCGTTTTTATCGGGAGGGACACTGAAGCTTTCTTT.

The V call is TRBV19, the J call TRBJ2-2; tentative D call: TRBD2 (6 bases). V lost 10 bases, J lost 1 base, and 16 bases lay in between. Germline V lookup: CDR1 LNHDA, CDR2 SQIVND (reference sequence). The CDR3 spans 15 residues. In nucleotides, the CDR3 is TGTGCCACCGCGAACGAAGCGGGGAACACCGGGGAGCTGTTTTTT. This sequence encodes CATANEAGNTGELFF. Filled out from reference TRBV19 and TRBJ2-2, the complete variable domain reads DGGITQSPKYLFRKEGQNVTLSCEQNLNHDAMYWYRQDPGQGLRLIYYSQIVNDFQKGDIAEGYSVSREKKESFPLTVTSAQKNPTAFYLCATANEAGNTGELFFGEGSRLTVL.

The V call is TRBV27, the J call TRBJ2-7; 8 nucleotides match TRBD1. V dropped 2 bases and J dropped 3; count of bases not matched to a gene: 3. CDR3 length: 14 amino acids. The germline gives CDR1 MNHEY, CDR2 SMNVEV (reference sequence). This CDR3 is CASSLQGASYEQYF. The CDR3 DNA reads as TGTGCCAGCAGTTTACAGGGGGCTAGCTACGAGCAGTACTTC.

The rearrangement uses TRBV7-9 and TRBJ2-5; possible D gene TRBD2, 6 bases. Trimming took off 3 bases at V and 1 base at J, with 9 bases between the two ends. CDR1 is SEHNR and CDR2 is FQNEAQ in the germline V gene (reference sequence). The CDR3 runs 14 residues. As DNA, the CDR3 is TGTGCCAGCAGCTTTAGCGGAGGCCAAGAGACCCAGTACTTC. Translated: CASSFSGGQETQYF.

This chain uses TRBV28 with TRBJ1-2, with 7 nucleotides matching TRBD1. CDR3 length: 12 residues. Trimming at V came to 4 bases and at J to 4 bases, leaving 0 bases not matched to a gene. Germline values: CDR1 MDHEN, CDR2 SYDVKM. This chain's CDR3 is CASSSGGYGYTF. CDR3 sequence (DNA): TGTGCCAGCAGTTCAGGGGGCTATGGCTACACCTTC.

V and J are TRBV4-1 and TRBJ2-7, with TRBD2 matching over 16 bases. J was trimmed by 6 bases and V by 3 bases; bases with no gene match: 11. The CDR3 spans 18 residues. Germline loops: CDR1 MGHRA, CDR2 YSYEKL. The CDR3 bases are TGCGCCAGCAGCCAGGACACCCCGGGACTAGCGGGGGGGCTCGAGCAGTACTTC. The encoded protein is CASSQDTPGLAGGLEQYF.

The CDR3 here is CASSLVGVGQPQHF. DNA of the CDR3: TGTGCCAGCAGCTTAGTCGGGGTCGGGCAGCCCCAGCATTTT. The chain is built from TRBV7-2 and TRBJ1-5; D is unresolved. Trimming removed 1 base from V and 7 bases from J, with 11 bases in between. The CDR3 runs 14 residues. Germline-derived CDR1 and CDR2 are SGHTA and FQGNSA.

The J gene is TRBJ2-1, the V gene TRBV3-1 (or the pseudogene TRBV3-2), with 9 bases lining up with TRBD2. The V and J ends lost 4 bases and 3 bases, in that order; junction bases with no gene match: 4. Germline CDR1 is LGHDT and CDR2 is YNNKEL (reference sequence). The CDR3 extends over 15 amino acids. CDR3 residues: CASSRLAGNYNEQFF. CDR3 bases: TGTGCCAGCAGCCGCCTAGCGGGAAACTACAATGAGCAGTTCTTC.

The V gene is TRBV11-2, the J gene TRBJ1-1; TRBD1 agrees at 10 bases. CDR3 length: 15 amino acids. V was pared by 2 bases and J by 5 bases, with 5 bases of the junction left unmatched. Looked up from germline, CDR1 is SGHAT and CDR2 is FQNNGV. The CDR3 nucleotides are TGTGCCAGCAGCTTATTTGGGACAGGGGCGACTGAAGCTTTCTTT. Amino acid sequence: CASSLFGTGATEAFF.

The rearrangement joins TRBV4-1 to TRBJ1-1, with no clear D. Trimming shortened V by 3 bases and J by 5 bases, and 13 bases separated the two germline ends. This CDR3 is built from 14 residues. CDR1 MGHRA and CDR2 YSYEKL come from the germline V gene. CDR3 loop: CASSQRALGTEAFF. DNA for the CDR3: TGCGCCAGCAGCCAGAGGGCCCTGGGGACTGAAGCTTTCTTT.

The chain couples TRBV19 to TRBJ2-2; the match to TRBD2 covers 8 bases. This CDR3 comprises 15 residues. V lost 5 bases, J lost 6 bases, and 8 bases stayed unmatched. The germline gives CDR1 LNHDA, CDR2 SQIVND (reference sequence). CDR3: CASSEDSGTPGELFF. The CDR3 bases are TGTGCCAGTAGTGAGGATAGCGGGACCCCCGGGGAGCTGTTTTTT.

The chain combines TRBV18 with TRBJ1-2; 7 nucleotides match TRBD1. The CDR3 loop spans 16 amino acids. Unmatched junction bases numbered 13, after V lost 4 bases and J lost 5 bases. Germline V gene data show CDR1 as KGHSH and CDR2 as LQKENI. The CDR3 DNA reads as TGTGCCAGCTCACAGGGATCCGGGACAGCGAGGTATGGCTACACCTTC. It encodes CASSQGSGTARYGYTF.

The genes are TRBV28 and TRBJ2-3, with TRBD2 matching 8 bases. The ends lost 2 bases at V and 2 bases at J; junction bases unmatched: 6. The length of the CDR3 is 16 residues. Looked up from germline, CDR1 is MDHEN and CDR2 is SYDVKM. CDR3 loop: CASSLERGRLTDTQYF. In nucleotides, the CDR3 is TGTGCCAGCAGTTTAGAGCGGGGGCGACTCACAGATACGCAGTATTTT. Full variable domain (rest looked up from reference TRBV28 and TRBJ2-3): DVKVTQSSRYLVKRTGEKVFLECVQDMDHENMFWYRQDPGLGLRLIYFSYDVKMKEKGDIPEGYSVSREKKERFSLILESASTNQTSMYLCASSLERGRLTDTQYFGPGTRLTVL.

This sequence joins TRBV7-6 and TRBJ2-2, with a tentative D call TRBD1 (6 bases). Germline CDR1 is SGHVS and CDR2 is FNYEAQ. The CDR3 covers 20 residues. V shed 1 base and J shed 3 bases, with 24 bases lying between them. The DNA for the CDR3 is TGTGCCAGCAGCTTAGTGCTCTTTCGAACGGACAGAGGATACACCGGGGAGCTGTTTTTT. Amino acids: CASSLVLFRTDRGYTGELFF.

This clone was detected once. The V gene is TRBV3-1 (or the pseudogene TRBV3-2), the J gene TRBJ1-6; D may be TRBD1 (5 bases). CDR1 and CDR2 (germline): LGHDT, YNNKEL (reference sequence). V lost 2 bases and J lost 13, with 12 bases in between. There are 13 residues in the CDR3. For the CDR3, the DNA is TGTGCCAGCAGCCAAAGGGGCCCTCTGCCCCTCCACTTT. Translation: CASSQRGPLPLHF.

This clone came up once. V gene TRBV19 combines with J gene TRBJ2-2; TRBD2 matches at 10 bases. J lost 6 bases, V lost 10 bases, and 5 bases had no gene match. The CDR3 has 13 amino acids. Germline V gene data show CDR1 as LNHDA and CDR2 as SQIVND (reference sequence). The CDR3 spells CAIAGGAPGELFF. The CDR3 region has the DNA TGTGCCATAGCGGGGGGCGCCCCCGGGGAGCTGTTTTTT. Complete variable domain (other parts from reference TRBV19 and TRBJ2-2): DGGITQSPKYLFRKEGQNVTLSCEQNLNHDAMYWYRQDPGQGLRLIYYSQIVNDFQKGDIAEGYSVSREKKESFPLTVTSAQKNPTAFYLCAIAGGAPGELFFGEGSRLTVL.

The chain carries TRBV29-1 and TRBJ2-7; weak D call: TRBD2 (5 bases). The CDR3 contains 11 residues. V was clipped by 7 bases and J by 7 bases, with 14 bases between them. The germline V gene has CDR1 SQVTM and CDR2 ANQGSEA. The CDR3 loop reads CSGTTSGEQYF. In DNA form, the CDR3 reads TGCAGCGGCACTACATCGGGAGAGCAGTACTTC.

This chain uses TRBV5-1 with TRBJ1-5, with 8 bases fitting TRBD1. Germline V gene lookup returns CDR1 SGHRS and CDR2 YFSETQ. The CDR3 extends over 15 amino acids. V lost 4 bases and J lost 1; bases outside the gene matches: 4. CDR3 sequence: CASSHSGGSNQPQHF. The CDR3 DNA reads TGCGCCAGCAGCCATTCAGGGGGCAGCAATCAGCCCCAGCATTTT.

The genes are TRBV6-5 and TRBJ2-2; D uncertain. CDR1 MNHEY and CDR2 SVGAGI come from the germline V gene. This CDR3 is built from 13 residues. V lost 2 bases and J 2 bases, leaving 3 bases between the germline ends. DNA for the CDR3: TGTGCCAGCAGTTACCAAAACACCGGGGAGCTGTTTTTT. It is translated as CASSYQNTGELFF.

This clone was found once. The chain has TRBV6-1 and TRBJ2-1, with 8 bases identical to TRBD1. The CDR3 has 16 residues. Germline-derived CDR1 and CDR2 are MNHNS and SASEGT. The ends lost 2 bases at V and 7 bases at J; junction bases unmatched: 10. The CDR3 DNA reads as TGTGCCAGCAGTGAATTTCTGGCAGGGGGCGGGAATGAGCAGTTCTTC. Translating it yields CASSEFLAGGGNEQFF.

The chain links TRBV29-1 to TRBJ2-2; TRBD1 might be the D (5 bases). The V gene's germline CDR1 is SQVTM and CDR2 ANQGSEA. V gave up 7 bases and J gave up 2 bases, with 8 bases separating them. The CDR3 is made up of 12 amino acids. The DNA of the CDR3 is TGCAGCGCCGACAGAAACACCGGGGAGCTGTTTTTT. It codes for CSADRNTGELFF.

This chain connects TRBV3-1 (or the pseudogene TRBV3-2) to TRBJ2-5; 7 nucleotides align to TRBD2. The germline V gene has CDR1 LGHDT and CDR2 YNNKEL (reference sequence). Trimming took 0 bases from V and 6 from J; bases not matched to a gene: 7. This CDR3 spans 15 amino acids. CDR3 amino acids: CASSQDITSAKTQYF. CDR3 DNA sequence: TGTGCCAGCAGCCAAGATATAACTAGCGCAAAGACCCAGTACTTC.

This sequence joins TRBV12-3 or TRBV12-4 and TRBJ1-1; tentative D call: TRBD1 (5 bases). Trimming took off 6 bases at V and 6 bases at J, with 11 bases between the two ends. The CDR3 consists of 12 residues. The CDR3 DNA follows: TGTGCCAGCAGGCTGGGGGGGGCTGAAGCTTTCTTT. It yields the protein CASRLGGAEAFF.